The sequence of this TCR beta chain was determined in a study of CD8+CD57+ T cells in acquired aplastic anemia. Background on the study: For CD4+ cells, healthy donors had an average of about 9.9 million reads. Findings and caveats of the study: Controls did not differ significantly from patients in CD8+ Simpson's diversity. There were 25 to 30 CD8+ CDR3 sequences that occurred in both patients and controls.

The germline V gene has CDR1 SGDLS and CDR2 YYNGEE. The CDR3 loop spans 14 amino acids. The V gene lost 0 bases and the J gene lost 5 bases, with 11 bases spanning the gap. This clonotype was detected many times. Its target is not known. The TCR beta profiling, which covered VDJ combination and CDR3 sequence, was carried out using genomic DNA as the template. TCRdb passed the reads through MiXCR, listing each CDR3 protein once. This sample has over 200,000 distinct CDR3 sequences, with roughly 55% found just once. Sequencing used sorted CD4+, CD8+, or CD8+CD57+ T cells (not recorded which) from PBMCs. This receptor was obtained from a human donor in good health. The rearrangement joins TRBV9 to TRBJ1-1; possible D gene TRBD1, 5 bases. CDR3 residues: CASSVGGPGTEAFF. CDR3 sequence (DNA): TGTGCCAGCAGCGTAGGTGGGCCAGGGACTGAAGCTTTCTTT.